The clone carrying this T cell receptor beta chain has only one observation. At one end the junction does not follow the germline gene, possibly because of a read error. Germline V CDR1 and CDR2: SSHAT, FNYEAQ (reference sequence). This CDR3 comprises 15 residues. In the authors' methods: Reference gene primer amplification gave nucleated cell count estimates. Profiling relied on immunoSEQ multiplex PCR, and the TCRdb table lists in-frame clones only, not all of them. V, J and clone size reflect that table, while D and trimming were determined from the DNA. Of 150,000 to 200,000 clones listed, approximately 83% are singletons. The data belong to a study of blood T cell repertoires in COVID-19. Study-level information: The United States, Italy and Spain were the sources of the acute and convalescent COVID-19 samples. T cells, B-cell-depleted T cells, or PBMCs provided the cDNA or gDNA that served as material.

The genes are TRBV7-7 and TRBJ2-1; 7 bases align to TRBD2. The sequence derives from a woman older than 75 with active or convalescent COVID-19. The sequenced sample consisted of peripheral blood. CDR3 sequence (DNA): TGTGCTAGCAGCGCTGGGTCGGCGGGGGTTAGTGAGCAGTTCTTC. This codes for CASSAGSAGVSEQFF. Together with reference TRBV7-7 and TRBJ2-1, the CDR3 gives the full variable domain: GAGVSQSPRYKVTKRGQDVTLRCDPISSHATLYWYQQALGQGPEFLTYFNYEAQPDKSGLPSDRFSAERPEGSISTLTIQRTEQRDSAMYRCASSAGSAGVSEQFFGPGTRLTVL.